These 26 T cell receptor beta chains came from one sample sequenced in a study of T cell responses to AZD1222 COVID-19 vaccine. Using immunoSEQ multiplex PCR, the repertoire was profiled, and TCRdb retains in-frame clones only, with some absent. In the table there are about 100,000 clones, about 87% of which are singletons. The sample consisted of peripheral blood, taken on day 0 of AZD1222 vaccination. All receptors derive from an adult in good health.

The chain recombines TRBV27 with TRBJ2-7; TRBD1 agrees at 7 bases. The germline CDR1 and CDR2 sequences are MNHEY and SMNVEV (reference sequence). CDR3 size: 12 residues. V was clipped by 6 bases and J by 4 bases; unmatched bases: 3. In DNA, the CDR3 is TGTGCCAGCAGCAGGGGGTCGTACGAGCAGTACTTC. This translates into CASSRGSYEQYF.

This sequence joins TRBV6-5 and TRBJ1-5, with D tentatively TRBD1 (5 bases). This CDR3 comprises 15 residues. Trimming removed 6 bases from V and 0 bases from J, with 12 bases in between. Per germline, CDR1 MNHEY and CDR2 SVGAGI. The DNA for the CDR3 is TGTGCCAGCAGACCGCAGGGAAATAGCAATCAGCCCCAGCATTTT. Its translation: CASRPQGNSNQPQHF.

The chain recombines TRBV5-1 with TRBJ1-1; D is possibly TRBD1 (5 bases). The CDR3 has 14 residues. V lost 3 bases, J lost 7 bases, and 16 bases lay in between. The germline gives CDR1 SGHRS, CDR2 YFSETQ. CDR3 nucleotides: TGCGCCAGCAGCTCGACCGACAGTGCCATTGAAGCTTTCTTT. It codes for CASSSTDSAIEAFF.

The chain couples TRBV6-1 to TRBJ1-1; a weak D match, TRBD1 (6 bases). CDR3 length: 15 amino acids. Trimming pared 3 bases from V and 7 bases from J, leaving 18 bases between. Germline CDR1 and CDR2: MNHNS and SASEGT. CDR3 loop: CASSDAGRGRGEAFF. In DNA, the CDR3 is TGTGCCAGCAGTGACGCAGGCAGGGGCAGGGGTGAAGCTTTCTTT.

This chain joins TRBV5-1 and TRBJ1-5, with D unresolved. The germline gives CDR1 SGHRS, CDR2 YFSETQ. With 5 bases removed from V and 0 bases from J, the gap between germline ends came to 12 bases. The CDR3 runs 15 residues. CDR3 in DNA: TGCGCCAGCAGTTACTCAGACCCTAGCAATCAGCCCCAGCATTTT. It specifies CASSYSDPSNQPQHF.

This chain uses TRBV5-1 with TRBJ1-1; D call uncertain. The CDR3 is made up of 11 amino acids. V was pared by 2 bases and J by 7 bases, with 6 bases between. Germline V gene sequence: CDR1 SGHRS, CDR2 YFSETQ. The CDR3 region has the DNA TGCGCCAGCAGCTTAGGATATGAAGCTTTCTTT. This sequence encodes CASSLGYEAFF.

This clone was seen more than once but under ten times. The chain is built from TRBV19 and TRBJ1-1, with unresolved D. The V gene's germline CDR1 is LNHDA and CDR2 SQIVND (reference sequence). V lost 6 bases to trimming and J lost 4 bases, with 18 bases between them. The CDR3 extends over 15 amino acids. CDR3 sequence (DNA): TGTGCCAGTAGCCCCCAGTCCGGGGTGGGCACTGAAGCTTTCTTT. Encoded protein: CASSPQSGVGTEAFF.

V usage is TRBV6-1 and J usage is TRBJ2-7, with TRBD2 identical over 7 bases. The germline CDR1 and CDR2 sequences are MNHNS and SASEGT. V lost 4 bases and J lost 2; bases outside the gene matches: 14. The CDR3 length is 17 residues. The CDR3 reads CASSARGLASGTYEQYF. The DNA of the CDR3 is TGTGCCAGCAGTGCGAGGGGTCTGGCTAGCGGTACCTACGAGCAGTACTTC.

The V and J genes are TRBV7-9 and TRBJ2-7; TRBD1 aligns across 8 bases. Germline CDR1 reads SEHNR; CDR2 reads FQNEAQ (reference sequence). Germline trimming cut 3 bases from V and 7 bases from J; bases unmatched to any gene: 11. The length of the CDR3 is 15 residues. The CDR3 region is CASSFSQGARDEQYF. The CDR3, as DNA: TGTGCCAGCAGCTTCTCCCAGGGGGCCCGGGATGAGCAGTACTTC.

The CDR3 DNA is TGTGCCAGCAGCTTGGGGGCCCTTGGGGCGGGAGGAGGCTACACCTTC. It yields the protein CASSLGALGAGGGYTF. The rearrangement links TRBV5-8 to TRBJ1-2; possible D gene TRBD1, 5 bases. Trimming left V 0 bases short and J 8 bases short, with 20 bases between. Germline V gene sequence: CDR1 SGHTS, CDR2 YDEGEE. This CDR3 spans 16 amino acids.

The J gene is TRBJ2-3, the V gene TRBV24-1; either TRBD1 or TRBD2 may supply D (7 bases each). Trimming left V 5 bases short and J 6 bases short, with 17 bases between. Germline assignment: CDR1 KGHDR and CDR2 SFDVKD. The CDR3 runs 15 residues. The CDR3 sequence is CATSVVGGGGDTQYF. The CDR3 DNA is TGTGCCACCAGTGTGGTGGGAGGGGGCGGGGATACGCAGTATTTT.

This clone was observed once. The chain recombines TRBV28 with TRBJ2-6, with D unclear. The CDR3 spans 16 residues. The V gene lost 6 bases and the J gene lost 0 bases, with 12 bases spanning the gap. Germline CDR1 reads MDHEN; CDR2 reads SYDVKM. The CDR3 loop is CASSLTGPSGANVLTF. DNA for the CDR3: TGTGCCAGCAGCTTGACTGGTCCCTCTGGGGCCAACGTCCTGACTTTC.

The rearrangement links TRBV5-1 to TRBJ2-1; 10 nucleotides line up with TRBD2. From germline, CDR1 is SGHRS and CDR2 YFSETQ. Germline trimming cut 3 bases from V and 8 bases from J; bases unmatched to any gene: 8. This CDR3 has 15 amino acids. The DNA for the CDR3 is TGCGCCAGCAGCTCCCAAGCGGGAGGGCCCCATGAGCAGTTCTTC. This translates into CASSSQAGGPHEQFF. Complete variable domain (other parts from reference TRBV5-1 and TRBJ2-1): KAGVTQTPRYLIKTRGQQVTLSCSPISGHRSVSWYQQTPGQGLQFLFEYFSETQRNKGNFPGRFSGRQFSNSRSEMNVSTLELGDSALYLCASSSQAGGPHEQFFGPGTRLTVL.

J is TRBJ2-5 and V is TRBV9, with 13 bases identical to TRBD2. The V and J ends lost 4 bases and 3 bases, in that order; junction bases with no gene match: 18. Germline CDR1 is SGDLS and CDR2 is YYNGEE. The CDR3 sequence is 20 residues long. In nucleotides, the CDR3 is TGTGCCAGCAGCCCGCACGGACTAGCGGGAGCCCCCGGGGGCGAAGAGACCCAGTACTTC. Translating gives CASSPHGLAGAPGGEETQYF.

The V and J genes are TRBV30 and TRBJ2-6; D unresolved. Germline V gene data show CDR1 as GTSNPN and CDR2 as SVGIG (reference sequence). V was cut by 2 bases and J by 0 bases, with 5 bases left in between. The CDR3 runs to 14 residues. The DNA of the CDR3 is TGTGCCTGGAGTACGTACTCTGGGGCCAACGTCCTGACTTTC. Translating gives CAWSTYSGANVLTF.

The chain is built from TRBV28 and TRBJ2-7; 14 bases are shared with TRBD2. The V gene's germline CDR1 is MDHEN and CDR2 SYDVKM. The CDR3 spans 15 residues. V lost 5 bases and J lost 3; bases outside the gene matches: 3. The CDR3 is CASSPGTSGSYEQYF. The CDR3 DNA sequence: TGTGCCAGCAGTCCCGGGACTAGCGGGAGCTACGAGCAGTACTTC.

This clone was recorded only once. CDR3 protein: CASSPQGETQYF. CDR3 coding DNA: TGTGCCAGCAGCCCCCAGGGGGAGACCCAGTACTTC. The gene calls are TRBV7-9 and TRBJ2-5; D is possibly TRBD1 (6 bases). Germline V gene lookup returns CDR1 SEHNR and CDR2 FQNEAQ (reference sequence). The ends were cut back, 5 bases at V and 5 bases at J, with 9 bases in the middle. This CDR3 has 12 residues.

The chain employs TRBV25-1 and TRBJ1-1; D ambiguous. CDR1 and CDR2 from the germline V gene are MGHDK and SYGVNS. The CDR3 spans 13 residues. The V and J ends lost 8 bases and 6 bases respectively, with 16 bases between them. The CDR3 loop reads CASWGEGRAEAFF. The CDR3 nucleotides are TGTGCCAGCTGGGGAGAGGGCCGGGCTGAAGCTTTCTTT. Full variable domain (outside the CDR3, taken from reference TRBV25-1 and TRBJ1-1): EADIYQTPRYLVIGTGKKITLECSQTMGHDKMYWYQQDPGMELHLIHYSYGVNSTEKGDLSSESTVSRIRTEHFPLTLESARPSHTSQYLCASWGEGRAEAFFGQGTRLTVV.

V usage is TRBV7-6 and J usage is TRBJ2-1, with 8 positions matching TRBD1. V gave up 4 bases and J gave up 4 bases; unmatched junction bases: 18. CDR3 length: 19 amino acids. The germline V gene has CDR1 SGHVS and CDR2 FNYEAQ. CDR3 nucleotides: TGTGCCAGCAGCTCCTTTTCCGGGTTTGGACAGGGAAATTACAATGAGCAGTTCTTC. This gives the protein CASSSFSGFGQGNYNEQFF.

The chain combines TRBV28 with TRBJ2-5, with 8 bases fitting TRBD1. The length of the CDR3 is 14 residues. Per germline, CDR1 MDHEN and CDR2 SYDVKM. V shed 5 bases and J 5 bases; nucleotides not matched to a gene: 7. This chain's CDR3 is CASSPGQERETQYF. Here the CDR3 DNA reads TGTGCCAGCAGTCCGGGACAGGAAAGGGAGACCCAGTACTTC.

In DNA, the CDR3 is TGTGCCAGCAGCTTGGTCGTCGTGGCTGAAGCTTTCTTT. Translating gives CASSLVVVAEAFF. The J gene is TRBJ1-1, the V gene TRBV5-8; D is uncertain. The CDR3 is 13 amino acids. The V end was cut by 0 bases, the J end by 6 bases, with 9 bases between. Looked up from germline, CDR1 is SGHTS and CDR2 is YDEGEE.

The chain is built from TRBV20-1 and TRBJ2-3; D is undetermined. This CDR3 has 11 amino acids. Germline CDR1 DFQATT, CDR2 SNEGSKA (reference sequence). Trimming took off 3 bases at V and 8 bases at J, with 9 bases between the two ends. CDR3 bases: TGCAGTGCTAGGACCCCCTCTACGCAGTATTTT. This encodes CSARTPSTQYF.

The chain uses TRBV28 and TRBJ2-5; 13 nucleotides align to TRBD2. The J segment lost 3 bases and the V segment lost 3 bases, leaving 4 bases of the junction unmatched. CDR3 length: 16 residues. Germline-derived CDR1 and CDR2 are MDHEN and SYDVKM. This CDR3 is CASSFGGTSGKETQYF. The CDR3 region has the DNA TGTGCCAGCAGTTTTGGGGGGACTAGCGGGAAAGAGACCCAGTACTTC.

The chain has TRBV6-5 and TRBJ2-1, with 9 bases that match TRBD2. The V gene end was trimmed by 2 bases and the J gene end by 1 base; junction bases not matched to a gene: 3. Germline-derived CDR1 and CDR2 are MNHEY and SVGAGI. The CDR3 is 16 amino acids. CDR3 region: CASSYLTSGSYNEQFF. The CDR3 nucleotides read TGTGCCAGCAGTTACCTAACTAGCGGGTCCTACAATGAGCAGTTCTTC.

Note on this clone: Since no conserved phenylalanine or tryptophan closes the CDR3, a read error is the likely cause. No DNA is shown, since the ends of the CDR3 on it are uncertain; the CDR3 is the one TCRdb lists. J is TRBJ2-3 and V is TRBV12-3 or TRBV12-4. The CDR3 spans 8 residues, counting both ends. The CDR3 loop is CASIRDGI.

Here the CDR3 reads CASSLVGSAYQETQYF. The CDR3 DNA reads as TGTGCCAGCAGCTTAGTTGGCAGCGCATACCAAGAGACCCAGTACTTC. The chain combines TRBV7-9 with TRBJ2-5, with no clear D. CDR1 and CDR2 from the germline V gene are SEHNR and FQNEAQ (reference sequence). V was shortened by 1 base and J by 0 bases, with 12 bases between the two germline ends. The CDR3 is 16 residues long. Full variable domain (missing parts from reference TRBV7-9 and TRBJ2-5): DTGVSQNPRHKITKRGQNVTFRCDPISEHNRLYWYRQTLGQGPEFLTYFQNEAQLEKSRLLSDRFSAERPKGSFSTLEIQRTEQGDSAMYLCASSLVGSAYQETQYFGPGTRLLVL.